Below are 3 T cell receptor beta chains sequenced from a single sample in a study of tumor-infiltrating lymphocytes in primary liver carcinoma. RNA isolated from unsorted whole blood supplied the blood RNA, with germline DNA also extracted. Total RNA amounting to 500 ng was the source from which TCR beta cDNA was made with a constant-region primer. Generation of the TCR beta libraries relied on three nested multiplex PCR rounds using slightly modified ARM-PCR. Rounds one and two of PCR, each of roughly 10 cycles, were primed with TRBV1-TRBV30 forward primers and a C-beta reverse primer. One entry per CDR3 protein, called by TCRdb with MiXCR from the multiplex PCR reads. The sample lists 250,000 to 350,000 distinct CDR3 sequences; nearly 60% were seen once. The sequenced material came from peripheral blood. The receptors shown here come from a woman in her 30s with primary liver carcinoma and hepatitis B virus infection.

This clonotype has at least ten counts. V and J are TRBV4-2 and TRBJ2-3; a possible D gene is TRBD2 (6 bases). CDR1 and CDR2 from the germline V gene are LGHNA and YNFKEQ. The germline V and J ends were trimmed by 1 base and 4 bases, with 15 bases remaining between them. This CDR3 is 16 amino acids long. The CDR3 region is CASSQVLAQGADTQYF. The CDR3 DNA sequence: TGTGCCAGCAGCCAAGTACTAGCCCAAGGGGCAGATACGCAGTATTTT.

The chain couples TRBV11-3 to TRBJ2-4; 8 nucleotides agree with TRBD1. V trimming: 0 bases; J trimming: 4 bases; junction bases outside the gene matches: 5. The CDR3 is 16 amino acids. Per germline, CDR1 SGHNT and CDR2 YENEEA. The CDR3 sequence is CASSLDCGQGKNIQYF. CDR3 bases: TGTGCCAGCAGCTTAGATTGTGGACAGGGTAAAAACATTCAGTACTTC.

Remarks on this clonotype: The junction shows a germline mismatch at one end, possibly a read error. V gene TRBV30 combines with J gene TRBJ1-1; D remains ambiguous. Germline lookup yields CDR1 GTSNPN and CDR2 SVGIG (reference sequence). This CDR3 contains 13 residues. The CDR3 region is CAWSVRMNIEAFF. CDR3 nucleotides: TGTGCCTGGAGTGTACGGATGAACATTGAAGCTTTCTTT. Variable domain in full (rest from reference TRBV30 and TRBJ1-1): SQTIHQWPATLVQPVGSPLSLECTVEGTSNPNLYWYRQAAGRGLQLLFYSVGIGQISSEVPQNLSASRPQDRQFILSSKKLLLSDSGFYLCAWSVRMNIEAFFGQGTRLTVV.